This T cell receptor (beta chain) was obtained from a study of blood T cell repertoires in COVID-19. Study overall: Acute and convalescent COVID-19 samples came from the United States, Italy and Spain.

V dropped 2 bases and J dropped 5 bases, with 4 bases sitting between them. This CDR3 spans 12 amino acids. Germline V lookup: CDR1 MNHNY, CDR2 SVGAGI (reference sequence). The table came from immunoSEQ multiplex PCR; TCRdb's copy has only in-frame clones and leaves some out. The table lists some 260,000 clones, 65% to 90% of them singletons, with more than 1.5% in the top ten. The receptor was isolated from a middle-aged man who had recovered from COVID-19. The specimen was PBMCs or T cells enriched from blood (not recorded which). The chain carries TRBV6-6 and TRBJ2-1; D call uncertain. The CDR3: CASSYGDNEQFF. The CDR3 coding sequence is TGTGCCAGCAGTTACGGAGACAATGAGCAGTTCTTC.